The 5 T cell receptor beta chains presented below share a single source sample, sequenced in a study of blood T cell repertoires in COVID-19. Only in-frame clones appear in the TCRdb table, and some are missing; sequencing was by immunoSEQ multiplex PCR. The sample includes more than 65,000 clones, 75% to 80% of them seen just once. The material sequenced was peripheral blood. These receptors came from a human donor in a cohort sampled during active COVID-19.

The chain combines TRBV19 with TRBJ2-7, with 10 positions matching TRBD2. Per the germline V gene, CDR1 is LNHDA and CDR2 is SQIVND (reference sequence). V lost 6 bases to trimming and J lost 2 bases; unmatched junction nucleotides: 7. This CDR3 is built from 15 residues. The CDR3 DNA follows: TGTGCCAGTAGGATGGGACTAGCGAACACCTACGAGCAGTACTTC. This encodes CASRMGLANTYEQYF.

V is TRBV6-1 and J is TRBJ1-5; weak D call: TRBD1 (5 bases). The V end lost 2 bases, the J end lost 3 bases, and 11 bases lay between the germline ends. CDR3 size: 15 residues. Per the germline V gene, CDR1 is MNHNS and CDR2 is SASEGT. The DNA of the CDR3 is TGTGCCAGCAGTGAAAGTCTGACAGACAATCAGCCCCAGCATTTT. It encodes CASSESLTDNQPQHF.

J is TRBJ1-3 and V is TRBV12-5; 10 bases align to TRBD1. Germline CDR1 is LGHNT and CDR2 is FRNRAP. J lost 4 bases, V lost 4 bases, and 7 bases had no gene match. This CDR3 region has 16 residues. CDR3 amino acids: CASGSDRGRGGNTIYF. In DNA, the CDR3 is TGTGCTAGTGGTTCCGACAGGGGGCGCGGGGGAAACACCATATATTTT.

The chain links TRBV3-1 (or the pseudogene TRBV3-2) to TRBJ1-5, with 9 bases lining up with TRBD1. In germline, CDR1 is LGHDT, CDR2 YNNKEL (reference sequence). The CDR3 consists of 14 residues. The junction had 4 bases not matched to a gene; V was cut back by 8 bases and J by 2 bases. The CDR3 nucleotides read TGTGCCAGCGGCCGGACAGGGGGCAATCAGCCCCAGCATTTT. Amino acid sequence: CASGRTGGNQPQHF.

The CDR3 nucleotides read TGTGCCAGCAGCCCGGACAGGGAGAGGACCGGGGAGCTGTTTTTT. Encoded protein: CASSPDRERTGELFF. The chain recombines TRBV5-4 with TRBJ2-2, with TRBD1 identical over 8 bases. The CDR3 covers 15 residues. In germline, CDR1 is SGHNT, CDR2 YYREEE (reference sequence). The ends lost 4 bases at V and 5 bases at J; junction bases unmatched: 7.